The 2 T cell receptor beta chains below were found in one sample sequenced in a study of blood T cell repertoires in COVID-19. The method was immunoSEQ multiplex PCR; TCRdb's version includes in-frame clones alone and lacks a portion of them. The table shows over 200,000 clones, with about 85% occurring only once. The material sequenced was PBMCs or T cells enriched from blood (not recorded which). The receptor set was obtained from a man younger than 45 who had recovered from COVID-19.

J is TRBJ1-5 and V is TRBV3-1 (or the pseudogene TRBV3-2); 7 bases line up with TRBD1. Unmatched junction bases numbered 2, after V lost 3 bases and J lost 0 bases. The CDR3 totals 15 residues. Germline CDR1 and CDR2: LGHDT and YNNKEL (reference sequence). DNA of the CDR3: TGTGCCAGCAGCCAGACAGGGCATAGCAATCAGCCCCAGCATTTT. Translation: CASSQTGHSNQPQHF.

This clone has only one observation. CDR3 sequence (DNA): TGTGCCAGCAGTTACAACTTCGAGCAGTACTTC. This codes for CASSYNFEQYF. The chain combines TRBV6-5 with TRBJ2-7; D is unresolved. The V gene lost 2 bases and the J gene lost 6 bases, with 5 bases spanning the gap. The CDR3 is made up of 11 amino acids. The germline V gene encodes CDR1 MNHEY and CDR2 SVGAGI.